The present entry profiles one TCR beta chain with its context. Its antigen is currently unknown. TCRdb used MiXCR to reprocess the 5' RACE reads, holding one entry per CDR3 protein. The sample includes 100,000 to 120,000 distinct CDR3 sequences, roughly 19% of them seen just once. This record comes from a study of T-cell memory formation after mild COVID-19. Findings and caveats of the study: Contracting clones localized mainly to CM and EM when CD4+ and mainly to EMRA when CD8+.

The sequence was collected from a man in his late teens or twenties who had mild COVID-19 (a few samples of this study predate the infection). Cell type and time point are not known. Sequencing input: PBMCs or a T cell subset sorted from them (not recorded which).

The CDR3, as DNA: TGTGCCAGCAGCAAGACCAACAGGGGGGAGCTGTTTTTT. Its translation is CASSKTNRGELFF. This sequence joins TRBV7-2 and TRBJ2-2; perhaps TRBD1 as D (5 bases). Germline lookup yields CDR1 SGHTA and CDR2 FQGNSA. The V gene lost 5 bases and the J gene lost 8 bases, with 12 bases spanning the gap. The CDR3 spans 13 residues.